The rows below give T cell receptor beta chains drawn from one sample of a study of radiation and T cells in renal cell carcinoma. This table comes from immunoSEQ multiplex PCR, and its TCRdb copy is limited to in-frame clones, with some not included. The table includes about 78,000 clones, 89% detected once. Sample: blood, taken from a patient whose treatment included radiotherapy and nephrectomy. The source of these receptors is a woman aged 70-85 years with renal cell carcinoma. The CDR3 runs from the conserved cysteine through the conserved F or W. A D gene is named only where the DNA matches it firmly. Size tells how often a clone was seen (once, few, many) or the class of an expanded clone, and some rows leave it out.

j_call: TRBJ1-4
v_call: TRBV29-1
clone_size: .
d_call: .
cdr3_nt: TGCAGCGTCCTCGGGGGTAGGGGAGAAAAACTGTTTTTT
cdr3_aa: CSVLGGRGEKLFF

j_call: TRBJ2-1
v_call: TRBV5-6
clone_size: .
d_call: .
cdr3_nt: TGTGCCAGCACCCGCCCGGACAGCTCCTACAATGAGCAGTTCTTC
cdr3_aa: CASTRPDSSYNEQFF

j_call: TRBJ2-3
v_call: TRBV5-1
clone_size: .
d_call: TRBD1
cdr3_nt: TGCGCCAGCAGCTCGACAGGGGGCTGGGATACGCAGTATTTT
cdr3_aa: CASSSTGGWDTQYF

j_call: TRBJ1-4
v_call: TRBV28
clone_size: .
d_call: .
cdr3_nt: TGTGCCAGCAGTTCTCCGGGACACCACGGGGTAGCTAATGAAAAACTGTTTTTT
cdr3_aa: CASSSPGHHGVANEKLFF

j_call: TRBJ2-2
v_call: TRBV5-4
clone_size: .
d_call: TRBD1
cdr3_nt: TGTGCCAGCAGCCTAAGGGACAGCTACACCGGGGAGCTGTTTTTT
cdr3_aa: CASSLRDSYTGELFF

j_call: TRBJ2-3
v_call: TRBV10-3
clone_size: .
d_call: TRBD2
cdr3_nt: TGTGCCATCAGCTCGGGGGGAAACACAGATACGCAGTATTTT
cdr3_aa: CAISSGGNTDTQYF

j_call: TRBJ1-2
v_call: TRBV5-6
clone_size: .
d_call: TRBD1
cdr3_nt: TGTGCCAGCAGCTTGGGGACAGGGGACTATGGCTACACCTTC
cdr3_aa: CASSLGTGDYGYTF

j_call: TRBJ2-5
v_call: TRBV18
clone_size: .
d_call: TRBD1
cdr3_nt: TGTGCCAGCTCGACGACAGGGTTGGGACAAGAGACCCAGTACTTC
cdr3_aa: CASSTTGLGQETQYF

j_call: TRBJ1-5
v_call: TRBV27
clone_size: .
d_call: TRBD1
cdr3_nt: TGTGCCAGCATCGACAGGGAACAGCCCCAGCATTTT
cdr3_aa: CASIDREQPQHF

j_call: TRBJ2-1
v_call: TRBV9
clone_size: .
d_call: TRBD1
cdr3_nt: TGTGCCAGCAGCGTAGCGACAGGGGGCCATAATGAGCAGTTCTTC
cdr3_aa: CASSVATGGHNEQFF

j_call: TRBJ2-1
v_call: TRBV5-1
clone_size: .
d_call: TRBD2
cdr3_nt: TGCGCCAGCAGCTCAAGGACTAGCGGGGGGCCGGGAGAGCAGTTCTTC
cdr3_aa: CASSSRTSGGPGEQFF

j_call: TRBJ1-1
v_call: TRBV4-2
clone_size: few
d_call: TRBD1
cdr3_nt: TGTGCCAGCAGCCTAATGGGACAGACGAACACTGAAGCTTTCTTT
cdr3_aa: CASSLMGQTNTEAFF

j_call: TRBJ1-1
v_call: TRBV5-6
clone_size: .
d_call: .
cdr3_nt: TGTGCCAGCAGCCCGAGACAGGCAGCTGAAGCTTTCTTT
cdr3_aa: CASSPRQAAEAFF

j_call: TRBJ1-5
v_call: TRBV9
clone_size: .
d_call: TRBD1
cdr3_nt: TGTGCCAGCAGCTCCGGACAGGGGGGATATCAGCCCCAGCATTTT
cdr3_aa: CASSSGQGGYQPQHF

j_call: TRBJ2-1
v_call: TRBV29-1
clone_size: .
d_call: TRBD2
cdr3_nt: TGCAGCGTTGTTTTTTCGCGGGGGGGCCAGCATGAGCAGTTCTTC
cdr3_aa: CSVVFSRGGQHEQFF

j_call: TRBJ2-5
v_call: TRBV5-1
clone_size: .
d_call: .
cdr3_nt: TGCGCCAGCAGCTTTTCGGGGGAAGAGACCCAGTACTTC
cdr3_aa: CASSFSGEETQYF

j_call: TRBJ1-4
v_call: TRBV30
clone_size: once
d_call: TRBD1
cdr3_nt: TGTGCCTGGAGTGTTACGACAGGGGGTGCTGAAAAACTGTTTTTT
cdr3_aa: CAWSVTTGGAEKLFF

j_call: TRBJ1-2
v_call: TRBV10-3
clone_size: .
d_call: .
cdr3_nt: TGTGCCATCAGTGAGTCGCCGGGCTCTCTATCCCTGACCTATGGCTACACCTTC
cdr3_aa: CAISESPGSLSLTYGYTF

j_call: TRBJ2-1
v_call: TRBV7-6
clone_size: .
d_call: TRBD2
cdr3_nt: TGTGCCAGCAGCTTAGCCGGGACTAATTCTCATGAGCAGTTCTTC
cdr3_aa: CASSLAGTNSHEQFF

j_call: TRBJ2-1
v_call: TRBV9
clone_size: .
d_call: .
cdr3_nt: TGTGCCAGCAGCTTGGGGCAGGCCAATGAGCAGTTCTTC
cdr3_aa: CASSLGQANEQFF

j_call: TRBJ2-5
v_call: TRBV7-2
clone_size: .
d_call: TRBD1
cdr3_nt: TGTGCCAGCAGCGGTTGGGACAGGGGGCTGGAGACCCAGTACTTC
cdr3_aa: CASSGWDRGLETQYF

j_call: TRBJ2-7
v_call: TRBV11-2
clone_size: .
d_call: .
cdr3_nt: TGTGCCAGCAGTCTACTCCTCCGGTCCGCTCAGGGGGAGCAGTACTTC
cdr3_aa: CASSLLLRSAQGEQYF

j_call: TRBJ2-5
v_call: TRBV18
clone_size: once
d_call: TRBD1
cdr3_nt: TGTGCCAGCTCACAGACCGGGACAGGGAGTATCCAAGAGACCCAGTACTTC
cdr3_aa: CASSQTGTGSIQETQYF

j_call: TRBJ1-2
v_call: TRBV7-5
clone_size: few
d_call: .
cdr3_nt: TGTGCCAGAAGCTTTAGCTTCGTTGGACAAGACTATGGCTACACCTTC
cdr3_aa: CARSFSFVGQDYGYTF

j_call: TRBJ2-5
v_call: TRBV6-5
clone_size: once
d_call: TRBD2
cdr3_nt: TGTGCCACAATAGCGGGGGTAGGAGAGACCCAGTACTTC
cdr3_aa: CATIAGVGETQYF

j_call: TRBJ1-1
v_call: TRBV11-3
clone_size: .
d_call: .
cdr3_nt: TGTGCCAGCAGCTTAATGACCGACGGGGAGGCTTTCTTT
cdr3_aa: CASSLMTDGEAFF

j_call: TRBJ2-7
v_call: TRBV27
clone_size: .
d_call: TRBD1
cdr3_nt: TGTGCCAGCAGACGAAGGGGGCGCGAGCAGTACTTC
cdr3_aa: CASRRRGREQYF

j_call: TRBJ1-2
v_call: TRBV28
clone_size: .
d_call: .
cdr3_nt: TGTGCCTTAATTGGGTTTGGCTACACCTTC
cdr3_aa: CALIGFGYTF

j_call: TRBJ2-1
v_call: TRBV28
clone_size: .
d_call: TRBD2
cdr3_nt: TGTGCCAGCAGAACTAGCGGGGGGAGGGATGAGCAGTTCTTC
cdr3_aa: CASRTSGGRDEQFF

j_call: TRBJ2-2
v_call: TRBV11-2
clone_size: .
d_call: .
cdr3_nt: TGTGCCAGCAGCCACTACAGGGGAGGCACCGGGGAGCTGTTTTTT
cdr3_aa: CASSHYRGGTGELFF

j_call: TRBJ2-1
v_call: TRBV5-4
clone_size: .
d_call: TRBD2
cdr3_nt: TGTGCCAGCAGCTCCTCGGGTAGCGGGGTGGGAGTGAATGAGCAGTTCTTC
cdr3_aa: CASSSSGSGVGVNEQFF

j_call: TRBJ1-1
v_call: TRBV11-3
clone_size: .
d_call: TRBD1
cdr3_nt: TGTGCCAGCAGTCTTCCGGGGACAGGACGCACTGAAGCTTTCTTT
cdr3_aa: CASSLPGTGRTEAFF

j_call: TRBJ1-1
v_call: TRBV18
clone_size: .
d_call: TRBD1
cdr3_nt: TGTGCCAGCTCACCTCAACGGACAGGGCAGAACACTGAAGCTTTCTTT
cdr3_aa: CASSPQRTGQNTEAFF

j_call: TRBJ2-7
v_call: TRBV5-1
clone_size: .
d_call: .
cdr3_nt: TGCGCCAGCAGCCCTGGTATTTCTGTTCGCGAGCAGTACTTC
cdr3_aa: CASSPGISVREQYF

j_call: TRBJ1-1
v_call: TRBV7-8
clone_size: .
d_call: .
cdr3_nt: TGTGCCAGCAGCTTAGTGCAGGGGAGCACTGAAGCTTTCTTT
cdr3_aa: CASSLVQGSTEAFF

j_call: TRBJ2-5
v_call: TRBV28
clone_size: .
d_call: .
cdr3_nt: TGTGCCAGCAGCCGGGACGGCGGTCAAGAGACCCAGTACTTC
cdr3_aa: CASSRDGGQETQYF

j_call: TRBJ2-5
v_call: TRBV2
clone_size: .
d_call: .
cdr3_nt: TGTGCCAGCAGTGATAGGCTAGAGGAGACCCAGTACTTC
cdr3_aa: CASSDRLEETQYF

j_call: TRBJ2-3
v_call: TRBV19
clone_size: once
d_call: TRBD2
cdr3_nt: TGTGCCAGTAGTCCACTGACTAGCGGGGGGCGAGGAGATACGCAGTATTTT
cdr3_aa: CASSPLTSGGRGDTQYF

j_call: TRBJ1-2
v_call: TRBV30
clone_size: .
d_call: .
cdr3_nt: TGTGCCTGGGGTGGGGGTGTGAGCTATGGCTACACCTTC
cdr3_aa: CAWGGGVSYGYTF

j_call: TRBJ1-2
v_call: TRBV28
clone_size: .
d_call: .
cdr3_nt: TGTGCCAGCAGCTTTTCCACTAACTATGGCTACACCTTC
cdr3_aa: CASSFSTNYGYTF

j_call: TRBJ2-3
v_call: TRBV11-3
clone_size: .
d_call: .
cdr3_nt: TGTGCCAGCAGCTTAGCCGACACAGATACGCAGTATTTT
cdr3_aa: CASSLADTDTQYF

j_call: TRBJ1-3
v_call: TRBV19
clone_size: once
d_call: .
cdr3_nt: TGTGCCAGTAGTTCCCTGGGGTCTGGAAACACCATATATTTT
cdr3_aa: CASSSLGSGNTIYF

j_call: TRBJ2-5
v_call: TRBV5-1
clone_size: .
d_call: TRBD1
cdr3_nt: TGCGCCAGCAGCAGGACAGGTCAAGAGACCCAGTACTTC
cdr3_aa: CASSRTGQETQYF

j_call: TRBJ1-5
v_call: TRBV7-9
clone_size: .
d_call: .
cdr3_nt: TGTGCCAGCAGCTTAGAAAGCAATCAGCCCCAGCATTTT
cdr3_aa: CASSLESNQPQHF

j_call: TRBJ2-3
v_call: TRBV7-6
clone_size: .
d_call: TRBD2
cdr3_nt: TGTGCCAGCAGCGTGGGACTAGCGGGAGATACGCAGTATTTT
cdr3_aa: CASSVGLAGDTQYF

j_call: TRBJ1-5
v_call: TRBV25-1
clone_size: .
d_call: TRBD1
cdr3_nt: TGTGCCAGCAGAGGGACAGGGGGCTGGGATCAGCCCCAGCATTTT
cdr3_aa: CASRGTGGWDQPQHF

j_call: TRBJ2-2
v_call: TRBV30
clone_size: .
d_call: TRBD1
cdr3_nt: TGTGCCTGGGGCCTCCGTCGGCAGGGACAGGGGGCCGGGGAGCTGTTTTTT
cdr3_aa: CAWGLRRQGQGAGELFF

j_call: TRBJ2-5
v_call: TRBV6-6
clone_size: .
d_call: .
cdr3_nt: TGTGCCAGCAGCCGCTCTCGAGAGACCCAGTACTTC
cdr3_aa: CASSRSRETQYF